Below are 20 T cell receptor beta chains sequenced from a single sample in a study of beta chain features in type 1 diabetes. What was sequenced were expressed TCRB transcripts, since all of the isolated RNA had been reverse transcribed. Only in-frame clones appear in the TCRdb table, and some are missing; sequencing was by immunoSEQ multiplex PCR. Among more than 300,000 clones listed, 7% to 10% were seen once. Study-wide findings and caveats: Across all four CD4+ subsets, people with type 1 diabetes showed modestly shorter TCRB CDR3s.

These receptors are not linked to any known antigen. The sequencing input was central memory CD4+ T cells from blood. All receptors derive from a man aged 25-40 years with type 1 diabetes.

The CDR3 DNA reads as TGTGCCAGCTCACCAACGGAGACCCAGTACTTC. Amino acid sequence: CASSPTETQYF. The chain combines TRBV18 with TRBJ2-5; D remains ambiguous. The CDR3 totals 11 residues. V was shortened by 2 bases and J by 5 bases, with 3 bases between the two germline ends. CDR1 is KGHSH and CDR2 is LQKENI in the germline V gene. Using reference TRBV18 and TRBJ2-5 for the parts outside the CDR3, the full variable domain is NAGVMQNPRHLVRRRGQEARLRCSPMKGHSHVYWYRQLPEEGLKFMVYLQKENIIDESGMPKERFSAEFPKEGPSILRIQQVVRGDSAAYFCASSPTETQYFGPGTRLLVL.

This chain joins TRBV4-3 and TRBJ1-1, with D possibly TRBD1 on 5 matching bases. V gave up 1 base and J gave up 6 bases, with 15 bases separating them. The CDR3 length is 15 residues. Germline CDR1 LGHNA, CDR2 YSLEER. The CDR3 here is CASSQAGVPTSEAFF. The CDR3 nucleotides are TGCGCCAGCAGCCAAGCGGGGGTACCAACCTCTGAAGCTTTCTTT.

This clone was seen only a few times. This chain joins TRBV7-2 and TRBJ2-3; maybe TRBD2 (6 bases). The CDR3 is made up of 13 amino acids. Trimming stripped 5 bases from V and 6 bases from J, with 12 bases between. From germline, CDR1 is SGHTA and CDR2 FQGNSA. The CDR3 is CASSPGGADTQYF. The CDR3 region has the DNA TGTGCCAGCAGCCCCGGAGGGGCGGATACGCAGTATTTT.

In this sample, this clone turned up a few times. The chain links TRBV28 to TRBJ2-7, with TRBD2 as a possible D gene (7 bases). Trimming shortened V by 7 bases and J by 0 bases, and 13 bases separated the two germline ends. Germline CDR1 and CDR2: MDHEN and SYDVKM. This CDR3 is 14 amino acids long. The DNA of the CDR3 is TGTGCCAGCATAGGCGGGGGCCTCTCCTACGAGCAGTACTTC. This sequence encodes CASIGGGLSYEQYF. The full variable domain, its missing parts supplied by reference TRBV28 and TRBJ2-7, is DVKVTQSSRYLVKRTGEKVFLECVQDMDHENMFWYRQDPGLGLRLIYFSYDVKMKEKGDIPEGYSVSREKKERFSLILESASTNQTSMYLCASIGGGLSYEQYFGPGTRLTVT.

This clone was detected a few times. This rearrangement joins TRBV30 to TRBJ1-2; D might be TRBD1 (6 bases). The CDR3 has 11 residues. V lost 5 bases and J 8 bases, leaving 12 bases between the germline ends. Germline CDR1 is GTSNPN and CDR2 is SVGIG (reference sequence). This CDR3 is CAWAGAAGYTF. The CDR3 nucleotides read TGTGCCTGGGCGGGGGCGGCAGGCTACACCTTC.

The CDR3 spells CASSQGRGGLVRDTQYF. The DNA for the CDR3 is TGCGCCAGCAGCCAAGGAAGAGGTGGACTCGTCCGAGATACGCAGTATTTT. The J gene is TRBJ2-3, the V gene TRBV4-3; possible D gene TRBD2, 5 bases. The V gene's germline CDR1 is LGHNA and CDR2 YSLEER. The CDR3 extends over 17 amino acids. Trimming left V 1 base short and J 5 bases short, with 19 bases between.

The chain links TRBV7-9 to TRBJ1-6; no firm D call. CDR3 length: 12 amino acids. Between the trimmed V and J ends, which lost 4 bases and 6 bases, there was a span of 4 bases. The germline CDR1 and CDR2 sequences are SEHNR and FQNEAQ (reference sequence). CDR3 coding DNA: TGTGCCAGCAGCTCCCCTAATTCACCCCTCCACTTT. As protein: CASSSPNSPLHF.

As for this clone: Other nucleotide sequences from this sample produce the same CDR3. The rearrangement links TRBV6-6 to TRBJ1-2, with TRBD1 matching over 9 bases. The CDR3 is 15 amino acids. The ends lost 6 bases at V and 2 bases at J; junction bases unmatched: 7. The germline gives CDR1 MNHNY, CDR2 SVGAGI (reference sequence). For the CDR3, the DNA is TGTGCCAGCAGCTCGGGACAGGGACAAAACTATGGCTACACCTTC. It translates to CASSSGQGQNYGYTF.

The gene calls are TRBV20-1 and TRBJ2-7, with a possible D match to TRBD2 (5 bases). V was cut by 6 bases and J by 6 bases, with 12 bases left in between. Per germline, CDR1 DFQATT and CDR2 SNEGSKA (reference sequence). This CDR3 has 11 residues. The CDR3 is CSAPRGSEQYF. Written as DNA, the CDR3 is TGCAGTGCGCCGCGCGGGTCCGAGCAGTACTTC.

About this clone itself: Other DNA sequences in the same sample also yield this CDR3. The rearrangement links TRBV7-7 to TRBJ2-7; maybe TRBD1 (6 bases). V gave up 4 bases and J gave up 4 bases, with 11 bases separating them. Germline CDR1 is SSHAT and CDR2 is FNYEAQ (reference sequence). The CDR3 length is 13 residues. The CDR3 DNA is TGTGCCAGCAGCTACAGGGAAAGTTACGAGCAGTACTTC. Protein: CASSYRESYEQYF.

This clone was counted a few times. Other DNA sequences in the sample encode the same CDR3. This rearrangement joins TRBV29-1 to TRBJ2-1, with a tentative D call TRBD2 (6 bases). This CDR3 comprises 13 residues. V gave up 4 bases and J gave up 5 bases, with 12 bases separating them. CDR1 SQVTM and CDR2 ANQGSEA come from the germline V gene. This CDR3 is CSVVRGSHNEQFF. DNA of the CDR3: TGCAGCGTTGTTCGGGGGAGCCACAATGAGCAGTTCTTC.

In this sample, this clone turned up a few times. The chain recombines TRBV4-3 with TRBJ2-5, with D hard to call. Trimming pared 0 bases from V and 5 bases from J, leaving 7 bases between. From germline, CDR1 is LGHNA and CDR2 YSLEER. CDR3 length: 13 residues. CDR3 sequence reads: CASSQDRMETQYF. The CDR3 DNA reads TGCGCCAGCAGCCAAGATCGGATGGAGACCCAGTACTTC.

This clone was seen more than once but under ten times. The rearrangement joins TRBV25-1 to TRBJ1-2; TRBD1 might be the D (5 bases). Between the trimmed V and J ends, which lost 1 base and 2 bases, there was a span of 11 bases. CDR3 length: 15 residues. Germline V gene lookup returns CDR1 MGHDK and CDR2 SYGVNS. The CDR3 DNA follows: TGTGCCAGCAGTGAATTCACGGGGGTGAACTATGGCTACACCTTC. This codes for CASSEFTGVNYGYTF.

The V call is TRBV7-9, the J call TRBJ1-5; TRBD1 is a possible D gene (5 bases). This CDR3 region has 14 residues. Germline CDR1 SEHNR, CDR2 FQNEAQ (reference sequence). Trimming removed 4 bases from V and 5 bases from J, with 12 bases in between. In nucleotides, the CDR3 is TGTGCCAGCAGCTCAGACCAGGGATATCAGCCCCAGCATTTT. Translation: CASSSDQGYQPQHF.

This clone was seen only a few times. The chain joins TRBV10-3 to TRBJ1-4; tentatively, D is TRBD1 (5 bases). The CDR3 covers 14 residues. CDR1 is ENHRY and CDR2 is SYGVKD in the germline V gene. The V end was cut by 5 bases, the J end by 4 bases, with 11 bases between. The CDR3 DNA is TGTGCCATCAGTACCGGGACGGATAATGAAAAACTGTTTTTT. This translates into CAISTGTDNEKLFF.

This clone was seen ten or more times. The gene calls are TRBV7-2 and TRBJ2-3, with 10 nucleotides matching TRBD1. V lost 3 bases, J lost 5 bases, and 2 bases stayed unmatched. The CDR3 spans 14 residues. The germline CDR1 and CDR2 sequences are SGHTA and FQGNSA. The CDR3 reads CASSLGTGVDTQYF. As DNA, the CDR3 is TGTGCCAGCAGCTTGGGGACAGGGGTAGATACGCAGTATTTT.

The chain joins TRBV6-5 to TRBJ1-4; D is unclear. The CDR3 is 15 amino acids. The germline gives CDR1 MNHEY, CDR2 SVGAGI. The ends were cut back, 0 bases at V and 5 bases at J, with 10 bases in the middle. The DNA of the CDR3 is TGTGCCAGCAGTTACTCGGACCGAGTAAATGAAAAACTGTTTTTT. Translating it yields CASSYSDRVNEKLFF.

CDR3 loop: CASSVVGTRETQYF. The CDR3 DNA reads as TGTGCCAGCAGCGTAGTAGGGACAAGGGAGACCCAGTACTTC. V usage is TRBV9 and J usage is TRBJ2-5; possible D gene TRBD1, 6 bases. Looked up from germline, CDR1 is SGDLS and CDR2 is YYNGEE. V dropped 0 bases and J dropped 5 bases, with 11 bases sitting between them. The CDR3 sequence is 14 residues long.

The rearrangement links TRBV4-1 to TRBJ1-5, with no clear D. CDR3 length: 14 residues. Germline loops: CDR1 MGHRA, CDR2 YSYEKL. V lost 0 bases and J lost 2, with 5 bases in between. In DNA form, the CDR3 reads TGCGCCAGCAGCCAAGATTACGGCAATCAGCCCCAGCATTTT. This sequence encodes CASSQDYGNQPQHF.

This clone turned up a few times. The CDR3 DNA is TGCGCCAGCAGCCTTTGGAGAAGTAATTCACCCCTCCACTTT. This gives the protein CASSLWRSNSPLHF. This sequence joins TRBV4-3 and TRBJ1-6, with unresolved D. Trimming left V 4 bases short and J 6 bases short, with 10 bases between. The CDR3 contains 14 residues. Germline CDR1 LGHNA, CDR2 YSLEER.